The present T cell receptor (beta chain) was sequenced within a study of metastatic and nonmetastatic thyroid tumors. Study details: Repertoires were compared across blood and tumor or nodule tissue from malignant and benign thyroid patients.

A note on this clone: Its matching antigen is unknown.

The study, taken as a whole, reports: Benign nodules were reported to have significantly lower TCR beta diversity than malignant thyroid tumors, in blood and tumor.

The V gene's germline CDR1 is GTSNPN and CDR2 SVGIG (reference sequence). The CDR3 runs to 15 residues. Trimming removed 1 base from V and 7 bases from J; junction bases left unmatched: 7. From the PCR reads, TCRdb re-called clones with MiXCR. This sample carries about 3,900 clones, over 35% of them seen once, and the ten largest clones take over 35%. Patients underwent thyroid surgery, and none had received any treatment before it. The genes are TRBV30 and TRBJ2-3; TRBD2 agrees at 11 bases. This clonotype originated in a male donor with papillary thyroid cancer or a benign thyroid nodule (not recorded which). Some clones in this sample may be carry-over from other donors' samples. Sequencing input: tumor tissue. CDR3 sequence reads: CAWSGPGTSGYTQYF. CDR3 nucleotide sequence: TGTGCCTGGAGTGGGCCCGGGACTAGCGGCTATACGCAGTATTTT.